This TCR beta chain was captured by sequencing in a study of shared clonotypes between healthy human individuals. Sequenced by immunoSEQ multiplex PCR; TCRdb stores in-frame clones only, minus some. The data show under 600,000 clones, 95% to 96% seen once. Subsets obtained from CD4+ cells comprised CD45RA+ naive and CD45RA-negative memory cells. A remark on this clone: The antigen remains undetermined.

Whole-study results and caveats: Among donors, clonotype sharing was expected to be affected by sequencing depth. Naive subsets tended to show greater estimated richness than memory subsets. Among non-shared clonotypes, generation probabilities were lower than among those shared by all four donors.

The receptor was derived from a woman aged 25 to 39 in good health. Sequenced material: naive CD4+ T cells sorted from blood. Subset meaning: CD45RA+ positively selected.

The CDR3 bases are TGTGCCAGCAGTTACTCGGCTAGCGGGTCCTACAATGAGCAGTTCTTC. It encodes CASSYSASGSYNEQFF. J is TRBJ2-1 and V is TRBV6-5, with TRBD2 identical over 8 bases. Trimming removed 0 bases from V and 1 base from J; junction bases left unmatched: 2. Germline V gene sequence: CDR1 MNHEY, CDR2 SVGAGI. CDR3 length: 16 residues.